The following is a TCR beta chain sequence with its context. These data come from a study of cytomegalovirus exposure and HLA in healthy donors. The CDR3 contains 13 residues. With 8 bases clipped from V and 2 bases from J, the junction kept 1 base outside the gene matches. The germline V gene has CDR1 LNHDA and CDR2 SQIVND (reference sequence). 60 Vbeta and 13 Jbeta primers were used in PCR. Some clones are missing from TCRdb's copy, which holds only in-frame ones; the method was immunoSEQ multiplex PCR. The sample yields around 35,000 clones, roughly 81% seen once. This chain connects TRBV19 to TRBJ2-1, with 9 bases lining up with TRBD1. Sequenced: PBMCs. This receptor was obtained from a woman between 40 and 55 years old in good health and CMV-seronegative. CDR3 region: CASDRGTYNEQFF. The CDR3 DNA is TGTGCCAGTGACAGGGGGACCTACAATGAGCAGTTCTTC.